The rows below give T cell receptor beta chains drawn from one sample of a study of blood T cell repertoires in COVID-19. Generated by immunoSEQ multiplex PCR, the TCRdb table keeps only in-frame clones and is missing some. The repertoire holds around 300,000 clones, with about nine tenths as singletons. Source material: peripheral blood. These receptors were collected from a man aged 45-60 years with active or convalescent COVID-19. Each CDR3 is given with its conserved first and last residue. The D gene is left open where the match is weak. Size is omitted from some rows. Given values are once, few, many or a class for expanded clones.

15,NA,TRBV5-6,TRBJ2-3,NA,TGTGCCAGCAGATGGGGGGGGCCCAGCACAGATACGCAGTATTTT,CASRWGGPSTDTQYF
14,NA,TRBV7-2,TRBJ2-7,NA,TGTGCCAGCAGCCCCCCGGCCCCCACGGGGGAGCAGTACTTC,CASSPPAPTGEQYF
16,NA,TRBV9,TRBJ2-7,few,TGTGCCAGCAGCATCGGTACAGGGCAAAGCTCCTACGAGCAGTACTTC,CASSIGTGQSSYEQYF
14,NA,TRBV9,TRBJ2-1,NA,TGTGCCAGCACCAGACCGACTACTAGCAATGAGCAGTTCTTC,CASTRPTTSNEQFF
16,NA,TRBV4-1,TRBJ1-2,NA,TGCGCCAGCAGGGCCCCCGGGGCAGGCGGGGGCTATGGCTACACCTTC,CASRAPGAGGGYGYTF
13,NA,TRBV29-1,TRBJ1-5,once,TGCAGCGTGAGCCGGGACACCAATCAGCCCCAGCATTTT,CSVSRDTNQPQHF
17,TRBD2,TRBV4-2,TRBJ2-2,NA,TGTGCCAGCAGCCAAGATGGTCAGAGCGGGGGTTTCGGGGAGCTGTTTTTT,CASSQDGQSGGFGELFF
14,TRBD1,TRBV6-6,TRBJ1-1,NA,TGTGCCAGCAAATCTAGGGACAGGGTCACTGAAGCTTTCTTT,CASKSRDRVTEAFF
16,TRBD1,TRBV5-1,TRBJ2-5,NA,TGCGCCAGCAGCTTCGTGGGGCAGGGGGCCGATGAGACCCAGTACTTC,CASSFVGQGADETQYF
13,NA,TRBV2,TRBJ1-5,NA,TGTGCCAGCAGTGGGGGGCTCGGTCAGCCCCAGCATTTT,CASSGGLGQPQHF
14,NA,TRBV24-1,TRBJ2-7,once,TGTGCCACCAGTGATACAGGGCCCTCCTACGAGCAGTACTTC,CATSDTGPSYEQYF
16,TRBD1,TRBV7-2,TRBJ1-1,NA,TGTGCCAGCAGCTTAGCCGGACAGGGGTTTAACACTGAAGCTTTCTTT,CASSLAGQGFNTEAFF
14,NA,TRBV7-2,TRBJ2-7,NA,TGTGCCAGCAGCCCTCAGACAGCAATCTACGAGCAGTACTTC,CASSPQTAIYEQYF
11,NA,TRBV28,TRBJ1-5,once,TGTGCCAGCAGCGGGAATCAGCCCCAGCATTTT,CASSGNQPQHF